Detailed here is one T cell receptor beta chain. This sample is part of a study of blood T cell repertoires in COVID-19. Study-level information: Donors in the United States, Italy and Spain gave samples during acute or convalescent COVID-19.

The study recruited people aged roughly 18 to 95 years across about 25 US areas. Measured with immunoSEQ multiplex PCR; TCRdb has only the in-frame clones, and not every one. Of about 140,000 clones listed, 84% are singletons. Trimming pared 2 bases from V and 9 bases from J, leaving 8 bases between. CDR1 MNHEY and CDR2 SVGAGI come from the germline V gene. The CDR3 is made up of 13 amino acids. The chain is built from TRBV6-5 and TRBJ1-6, with D possibly TRBD1 on 5 matching bases. This receptor was taken from a man between 35 and 55 years old with acute COVID-19. Sequenced input: PBMCs or T cells enriched from blood (not recorded which). CDR3 loop: CASSYQGGSPLHF. In nucleotides, the CDR3 is TGTGCCAGCAGTTACCAGGGCGGTTCACCCCTCCACTTT.